The clone carrying this T cell receptor beta chain was detected only a few times. Generated by immunoSEQ multiplex PCR, the TCRdb table keeps only in-frame clones and is missing some. Among roughly 80,000 clones listed, 80% to 95% were seen once. The data stem from a study of OX40 agonist ivuxolimab in advanced cancers. This CDR3 spans 14 amino acids. V shed 3 bases and J shed 0 bases, with 7 bases lying between them. Per germline, CDR1 SGHRS and CDR2 YFSETQ. Specimen: CD4+ or CD8+ T cells sorted from blood, collected in a trial of the OX40 agonist ivuxolimab. This chain joins TRBV5-1 and TRBJ1-3; no reliable D call. The receptor was isolated from an adult with an advanced solid tumor such as melanoma, head and neck, liver or kidney cancer. The CDR3 sequence is CASSSQSSGNTIYF. The DNA for the CDR3 is TGCGCCAGCAGCTCCCAGAGCTCTGGAAACACCATATATTTT.